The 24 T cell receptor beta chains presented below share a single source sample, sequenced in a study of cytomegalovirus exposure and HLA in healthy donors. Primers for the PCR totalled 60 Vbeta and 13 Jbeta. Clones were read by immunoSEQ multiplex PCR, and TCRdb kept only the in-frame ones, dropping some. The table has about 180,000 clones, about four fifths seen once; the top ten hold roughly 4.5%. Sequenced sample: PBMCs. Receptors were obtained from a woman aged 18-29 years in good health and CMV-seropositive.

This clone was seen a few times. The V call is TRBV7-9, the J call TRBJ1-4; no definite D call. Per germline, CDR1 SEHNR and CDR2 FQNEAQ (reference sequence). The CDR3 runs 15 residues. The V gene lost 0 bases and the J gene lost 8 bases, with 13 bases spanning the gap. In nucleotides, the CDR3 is TGTGCCAGCAGCTTAGCCCCCGGGTTCGAGGAAAAACTGTTTTTT. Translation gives CASSLAPGFEEKLFF.

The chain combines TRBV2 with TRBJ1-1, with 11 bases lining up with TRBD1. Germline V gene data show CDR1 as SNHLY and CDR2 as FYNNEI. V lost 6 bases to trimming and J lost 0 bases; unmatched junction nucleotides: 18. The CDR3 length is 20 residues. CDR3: CASRFRGQGASVFMNTEAFF. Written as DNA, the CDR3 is TGTGCCAGCAGATTCCGAGGACAGGGGGCTTCTGTATTTATGAACACTGAAGCTTTCTTT.

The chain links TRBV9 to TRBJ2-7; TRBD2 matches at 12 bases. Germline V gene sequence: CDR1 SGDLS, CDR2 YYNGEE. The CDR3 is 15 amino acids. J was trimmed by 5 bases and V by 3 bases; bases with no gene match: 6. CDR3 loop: CASSASSGGADEQYF. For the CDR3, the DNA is TGTGCCAGCAGCGCTTCTAGCGGGGGGGCGGACGAGCAGTACTTC.

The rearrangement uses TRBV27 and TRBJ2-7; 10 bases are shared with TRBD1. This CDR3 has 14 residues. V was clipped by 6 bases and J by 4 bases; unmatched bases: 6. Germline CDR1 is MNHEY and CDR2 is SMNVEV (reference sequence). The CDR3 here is CASSFGDRGYEQYF. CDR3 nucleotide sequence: TGTGCCAGCAGCTTTGGGGACAGGGGTTACGAGCAGTACTTC.

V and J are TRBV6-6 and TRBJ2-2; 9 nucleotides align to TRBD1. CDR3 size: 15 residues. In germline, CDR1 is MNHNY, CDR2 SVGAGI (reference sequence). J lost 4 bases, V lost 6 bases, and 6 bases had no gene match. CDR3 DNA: TGTGCCAGCAGACCGGGACAGGGAGGCACCGGGGAGCTGTTTTTT. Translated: CASRPGQGGTGELFF.

CDR3 protein: CASSTGPGANTEAFF. The CDR3 region has the DNA TGTGCCAGTAGTACAGGACCTGGGGCGAACACTGAAGCTTTCTTT. The chain employs TRBV19 and TRBJ1-1, with a tentative D call TRBD1 (5 bases). Germline CDR1 LNHDA, CDR2 SQIVND (reference sequence). Between the trimmed V and J ends, which lost 4 bases and 1 base, there was a span of 13 bases. The CDR3 covers 15 residues.

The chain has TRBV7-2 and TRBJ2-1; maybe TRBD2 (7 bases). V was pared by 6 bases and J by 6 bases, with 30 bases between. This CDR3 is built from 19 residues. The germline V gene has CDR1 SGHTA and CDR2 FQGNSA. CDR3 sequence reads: CASSLRVPLGGAFSNEQFF. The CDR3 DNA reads TGTGCCAGCAGTCTTAGGGTACCCCTGGGGGGGGCGTTTTCCAATGAGCAGTTCTTC.

The CDR3: CASSIGRPEAFF. CDR3 nucleotides: TGTGCCAGTAGTATAGGGCGGCCAGAAGCTTTCTTT. The V gene is TRBV19, the J gene TRBJ1-1; D not resolved. This CDR3 has 12 residues. The V end lost 1 base, the J end lost 8 bases, and 8 bases lay between the germline ends. The V gene's germline CDR1 is LNHDA and CDR2 SQIVND (reference sequence).

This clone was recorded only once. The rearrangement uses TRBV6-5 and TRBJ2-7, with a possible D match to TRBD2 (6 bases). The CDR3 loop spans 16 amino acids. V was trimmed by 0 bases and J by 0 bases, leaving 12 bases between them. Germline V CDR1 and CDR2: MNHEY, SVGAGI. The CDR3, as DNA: TGTGCCAGCAGTTACTCTGGGGGGAGGAGCTCCTACGAGCAGTACTTC. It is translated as CASSYSGGRSSYEQYF.

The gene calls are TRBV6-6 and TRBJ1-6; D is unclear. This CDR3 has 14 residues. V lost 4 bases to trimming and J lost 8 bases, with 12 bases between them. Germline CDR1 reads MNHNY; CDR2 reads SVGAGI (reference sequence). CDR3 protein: CASSLEGMDSPLHF. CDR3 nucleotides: TGTGCCAGCAGTTTAGAGGGAATGGATTCACCCCTCCACTTT.

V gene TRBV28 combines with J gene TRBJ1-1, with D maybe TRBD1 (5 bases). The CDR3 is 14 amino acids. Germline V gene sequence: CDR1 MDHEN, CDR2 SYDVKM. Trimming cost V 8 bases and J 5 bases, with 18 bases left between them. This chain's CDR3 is CASATSGGRTEAFF. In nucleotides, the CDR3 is TGTGCCAGCGCGACGAGCGGGGGTCGGACTGAAGCTTTCTTT.

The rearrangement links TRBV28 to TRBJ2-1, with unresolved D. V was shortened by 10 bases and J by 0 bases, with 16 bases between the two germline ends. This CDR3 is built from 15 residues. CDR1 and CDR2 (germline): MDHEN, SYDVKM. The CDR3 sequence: CAISFLPSSYNEQFF. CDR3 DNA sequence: TGTGCCATCTCATTCCTACCGAGCTCCTACAATGAGCAGTTCTTC.

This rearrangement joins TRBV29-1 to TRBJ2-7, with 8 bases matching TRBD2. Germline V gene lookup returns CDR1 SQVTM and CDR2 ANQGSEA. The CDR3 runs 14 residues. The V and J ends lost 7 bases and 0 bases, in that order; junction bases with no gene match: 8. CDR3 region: CSAAGGRHSYEQYF. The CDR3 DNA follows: TGCAGCGCCGCGGGGGGACGCCACTCCTACGAGCAGTACTTC.

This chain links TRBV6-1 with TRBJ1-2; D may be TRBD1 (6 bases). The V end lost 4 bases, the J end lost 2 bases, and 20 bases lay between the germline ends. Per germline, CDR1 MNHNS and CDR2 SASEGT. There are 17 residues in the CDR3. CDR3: CASSVDRPGTTNYGYTF. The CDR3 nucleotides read TGTGCCAGCAGTGTAGATAGGCCGGGGACAACGAACTATGGCTACACCTTC.

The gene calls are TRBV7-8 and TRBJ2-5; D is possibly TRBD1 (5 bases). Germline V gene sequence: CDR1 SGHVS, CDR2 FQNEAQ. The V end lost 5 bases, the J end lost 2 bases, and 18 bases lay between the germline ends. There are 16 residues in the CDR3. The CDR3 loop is CASSPSSRQTQETQYF. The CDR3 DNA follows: TGTGCCAGCAGCCCCTCCTCTAGACAGACACAAGAGACCCAGTACTTC.

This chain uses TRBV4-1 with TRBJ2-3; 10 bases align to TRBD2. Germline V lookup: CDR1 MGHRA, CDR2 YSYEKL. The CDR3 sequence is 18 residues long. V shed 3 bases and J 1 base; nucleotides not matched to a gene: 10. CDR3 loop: CASSHPPLAGEGTDTQYF. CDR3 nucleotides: TGCGCCAGCAGCCACCCGCCTCTAGCGGGGGAGGGCACAGATACGCAGTATTTT.

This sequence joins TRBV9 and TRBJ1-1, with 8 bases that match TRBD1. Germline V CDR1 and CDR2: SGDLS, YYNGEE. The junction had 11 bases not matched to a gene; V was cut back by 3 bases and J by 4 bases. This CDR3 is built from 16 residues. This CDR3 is CASSGGQGRSTTEAFF. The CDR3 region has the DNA TGTGCCAGCAGCGGAGGACAGGGTAGGAGCACCACTGAAGCTTTCTTT.

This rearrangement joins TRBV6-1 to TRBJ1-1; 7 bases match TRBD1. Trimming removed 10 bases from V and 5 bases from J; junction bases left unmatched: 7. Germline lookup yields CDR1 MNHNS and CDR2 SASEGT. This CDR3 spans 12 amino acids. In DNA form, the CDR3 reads TGTGCCACTGAGGGGGCGGGTACTGAAGCTTTCTTT. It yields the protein CATEGAGTEAFF.

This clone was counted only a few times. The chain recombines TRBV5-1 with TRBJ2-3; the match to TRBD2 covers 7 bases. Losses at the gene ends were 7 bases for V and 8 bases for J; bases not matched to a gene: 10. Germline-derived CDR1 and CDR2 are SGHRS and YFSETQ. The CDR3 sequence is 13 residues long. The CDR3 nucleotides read TGCGCCAGCTTCCCCGGCGGGGGTGGTACGCAGTATTTT. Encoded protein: CASFPGGGGTQYF.

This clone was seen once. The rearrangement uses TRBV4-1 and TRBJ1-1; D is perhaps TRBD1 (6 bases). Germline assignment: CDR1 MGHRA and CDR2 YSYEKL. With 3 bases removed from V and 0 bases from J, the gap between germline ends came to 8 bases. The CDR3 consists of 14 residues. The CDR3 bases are TGCGCCAGCAGCCAGTGGACAGTGAACACTGAAGCTTTCTTT. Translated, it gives CASSQWTVNTEAFF.

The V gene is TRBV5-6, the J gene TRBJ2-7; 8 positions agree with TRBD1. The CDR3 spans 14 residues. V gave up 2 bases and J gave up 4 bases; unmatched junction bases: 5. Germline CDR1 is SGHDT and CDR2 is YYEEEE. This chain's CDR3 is CASSLDRGTYEQYF. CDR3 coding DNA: TGTGCCAGCAGCTTAGACAGGGGCACTTACGAGCAGTACTTC. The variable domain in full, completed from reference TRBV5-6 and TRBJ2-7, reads DAGVTQSPTHLIKTRGQQVTLRCSPKSGHDTVSWYQQALGQGPQFIFQYYEEEERQRGNFPDRFSGHQFPNYSSELNVNALLLGDSALYLCASSLDRGTYEQYFGPGTRLTVT.

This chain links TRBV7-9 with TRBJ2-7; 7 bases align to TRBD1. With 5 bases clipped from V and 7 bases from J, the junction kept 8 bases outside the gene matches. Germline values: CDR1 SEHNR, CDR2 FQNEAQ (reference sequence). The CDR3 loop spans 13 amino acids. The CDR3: CASSRTGAREQYF. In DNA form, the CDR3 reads TGTGCCAGCAGCAGGACAGGAGCGAGGGAGCAGTACTTC.

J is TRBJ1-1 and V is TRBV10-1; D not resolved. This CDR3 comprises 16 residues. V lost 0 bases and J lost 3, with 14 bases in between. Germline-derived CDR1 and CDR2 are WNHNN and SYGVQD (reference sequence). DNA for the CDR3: TGCGCCAGCAGTGAGTCGCTGGGCCCCTGGGACACTGAAGCTTTCTTT. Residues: CASSESLGPWDTEAFF.

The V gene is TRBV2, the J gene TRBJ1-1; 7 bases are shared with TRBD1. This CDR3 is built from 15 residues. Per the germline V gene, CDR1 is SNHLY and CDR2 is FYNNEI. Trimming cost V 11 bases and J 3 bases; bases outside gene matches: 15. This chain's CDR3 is CAGREEDRPHTEAFF. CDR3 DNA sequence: TGTGCCGGCCGAGAGGAGGACAGGCCCCACACTGAAGCTTTCTTT.